The rows below give T cell receptor beta chains drawn from one sample of a study of blood T cell repertoires in COVID-19. Some clones are missing from TCRdb's copy, which holds only in-frame ones; the method was immunoSEQ multiplex PCR. This sample yields approximately 250,000 clones, of which 70% to 90% are seen a single time; more than 1% belongs to the top ten. The sequencing sample was made of PBMCs or T cells enriched from blood (not recorded which). The receptor set was obtained from a woman aged 40-49 years with acute COVID-19. Each CDR3 is given with its conserved first and last residue. The order of the fields is clone size, D gene, V gene, J gene, CDR3 DNA, CDR3 protein. A D gene is named only where the DNA matches it firmly. Size is omitted from some rows. Given values are once, few, many or a class for expanded clones.

clone size: once
D gene: TRBD1
V gene: TRBV7-2
J gene: TRBJ1-5
CDR3 DNA: TGTGCCAGCAGCTTATCCCCTACGATCACAGGGGGCAGGCAGCCCCAGCATTTT
CDR3 protein: CASSLSPTITGGRQPQHF

clone size: .
D gene: .
V gene: TRBV3-1/TRBV3-2
J gene: TRBJ1-2
CDR3 DNA: TGTGCCAGCAGCCAAGGGACAACGACTAACTATGGCTACACCTTC
CDR3 protein: CASSQGTTTNYGYTF

clone size: .
D gene: TRBD1
V gene: TRBV10-3
J gene: TRBJ1-5
CDR3 DNA: TGTGCCATCAGTGATCGAAGATTTTCCCCGGGACAGGGGATGGGGAGCAATCAGCCCCAGCATTTT
CDR3 protein: CAISDRRFSPGQGMGSNQPQHF

clone size: .
D gene: .
V gene: TRBV9
J gene: TRBJ1-3
CDR3 DNA: TGTGCCAGCAGCGTAGAAGGTGACTCAAGCTCTGGAAACACCATATATTTT
CDR3 protein: CASSVEGDSSSGNTIYF

clone size: .
D gene: TRBD1
V gene: TRBV19
J gene: TRBJ1-5
CDR3 DNA: TGTGCCAGTAGTCCCCTGACAGGGGTGGCTCGGCAGCCCCAGCATTTT
CDR3 protein: CASSPLTGVARQPQHF

clone size: .
D gene: .
V gene: TRBV27
J gene: TRBJ1-6
CDR3 DNA: TGTGCCAGCAGTAAAAAACAGGGTTCCTATAATTCACCCCTCCACTTT
CDR3 protein: CASSKKQGSYNSPLHF

clone size: .
D gene: TRBD1
V gene: TRBV2
J gene: TRBJ1-1
CDR3 DNA: TGTGCCAGCAGGGCCCTAGGAGGGACAGGGTGGTTAGACACTGAAGCTTTCTTT
CDR3 protein: CASRALGGTGWLDTEAFF

clone size: .
D gene: .
V gene: TRBV5-1
J gene: TRBJ1-1
CDR3 DNA: TGCGCCAGCAGCTTTATGGGGGCGAGCACTGAAGCTTTCTTT
CDR3 protein: CASSFMGASTEAFF

clone size: .
D gene: TRBD1
V gene: TRBV4-3
J gene: TRBJ2-6
CDR3 DNA: TGCGCCAGCAGCCAAGACTTGAAAGGGGCAGGGGGATCTCTTGGGGCCAACGTCCTGACTTTC
CDR3 protein: CASSQDLKGAGGSLGANVLTF

clone size: .
D gene: TRBD1
V gene: TRBV24-1
J gene: TRBJ1-2
CDR3 DNA: TGTGCCACCAGTGATTGGGGGACAGACGCAGGTGGCTACACCTTC
CDR3 protein: CATSDWGTDAGGYTF

clone size: .
D gene: TRBD1
V gene: TRBV7-8
J gene: TRBJ1-3
CDR3 DNA: TGTGCCAGCAGCTTAGGCGGGACAGGATTCTCTGGAAACACCATATATTTT
CDR3 protein: CASSLGGTGFSGNTIYF

clone size: .
D gene: .
V gene: TRBV9
J gene: TRBJ2-7
CDR3 DNA: TGTGCCAGCAGCGTGGAGCCCGGGACACTCTACGAGCAGTACTTC
CDR3 protein: CASSVEPGTLYEQYF

clone size: .
D gene: TRBD1
V gene: TRBV6-1
J gene: TRBJ1-2
CDR3 DNA: TGTGCCAGCAGTGAAGTGCCAGGGGGGCTTGGCTATGGCTACACCTTC
CDR3 protein: CASSEVPGGLGYGYTF

clone size: .
D gene: TRBD1
V gene: TRBV28
J gene: TRBJ2-7
CDR3 DNA: TGTGCCAGCAGTTCTGGACAGGGAATACCCCTTCTCAGCTACGAGCAGTACTTC
CDR3 protein: CASSSGQGIPLLSYEQYF

clone size: .
D gene: .
V gene: TRBV27
J gene: TRBJ2-1
CDR3 DNA: TGTGCCAGCAGTTCCTCGGGGGTTAGTCTCTACAATGAGCAGTTCTTC
CDR3 protein: CASSSSGVSLYNEQFF

clone size: .
D gene: TRBD2
V gene: TRBV15
J gene: TRBJ2-3
CDR3 DNA: TGTGCCACCAGCAGAGAAATCAGCGGGACCACAGATACGCAGTATTTT
CDR3 protein: CATSREISGTTDTQYF

clone size: .
D gene: TRBD2
V gene: TRBV27
J gene: TRBJ2-2
CDR3 DNA: TGTGCCAGCAGTCCGATCGGGACTAGCGGGAACACCGGGGAGCTGTTTTTT
CDR3 protein: CASSPIGTSGNTGELFF

clone size: .
D gene: TRBD1
V gene: TRBV18
J gene: TRBJ1-2
CDR3 DNA: TGTGCCAGCTCACCGGGGACAGATAGGCCCTATGGCTACACCTTC
CDR3 protein: CASSPGTDRPYGYTF

clone size: .
D gene: .
V gene: TRBV29-1
J gene: TRBJ1-4
CDR3 DNA: TGCAGCGTTGAAGATGGGGTCAAGGGCGGGGAAAAACTGTTTTTT
CDR3 protein: CSVEDGVKGGEKLFF

clone size: .
D gene: .
V gene: TRBV7-9
J gene: TRBJ2-3
CDR3 DNA: TGTGCCAGCAGCTTAAGAGCGGATAGCACAGATACGCAGTATTTT
CDR3 protein: CASSLRADSTDTQYF

clone size: .
D gene: TRBD1
V gene: TRBV2
J gene: TRBJ1-6
CDR3 DNA: TGTGCCAGCAGTGGAACAGGGGTTCCCTATAATTCACCCCTCCACTTT
CDR3 protein: CASSGTGVPYNSPLHF

clone size: .
D gene: TRBD2
V gene: TRBV3-1/TRBV3-2
J gene: TRBJ2-6
CDR3 DNA: TGTGCCAGCAGCCAAAGGACCCCGGGAGGGTCTGGGGCCAACGTCCTGACTTTC
CDR3 protein: CASSQRTPGGSGANVLTF

clone size: .
D gene: .
V gene: TRBV5-1
J gene: TRBJ1-1
CDR3 DNA: TGCGCCAGCAGCCCCGAAAGGGGTACTACTGAAGCTTTCTTT
CDR3 protein: CASSPERGTTEAFF

clone size: .
D gene: .
V gene: TRBV29-1
J gene: TRBJ1-6
CDR3 DNA: TGCAGCGTATCAAGAGGTGAGGGAGCGGACTCACCCCTCCACTTT
CDR3 protein: CSVSRGEGADSPLHF

clone size: .
D gene: .
V gene: TRBV19
J gene: TRBJ2-1
CDR3 DNA: TGTGCCAGTAGTATCAGGCCTGTCTCGCATGAGCAGTTCTTC
CDR3 protein: CASSIRPVSHEQFF

clone size: .
D gene: .
V gene: TRBV12-3/TRBV12-4
J gene: TRBJ1-6
CDR3 DNA: TGTGCCAGCAGACTGGTAAATTCACCCCTCCACTTT
CDR3 protein: CASRLVNSPLHF

clone size: .
D gene: TRBD1
V gene: TRBV19
J gene: TRBJ1-1
CDR3 DNA: TGTGCCAGTACCGCGGGACAGGGGGCTTCAGCTTTCTTT
CDR3 protein: CASTAGQGASAFF

clone size: .
D gene: .
V gene: TRBV7-9
J gene: TRBJ2-1
CDR3 DNA: TGTGCCAGCAGCTTGTCGTGGGGACAAGACAATGAGCAGTTCTTC
CDR3 protein: CASSLSWGQDNEQFF

clone size: .
D gene: TRBD1
V gene: TRBV19
J gene: TRBJ1-1
CDR3 DNA: TGTGCCAGTAGTACCCTCCCGGGACAGGGGGTCTCTGAAGCTTTCTTT
CDR3 protein: CASSTLPGQGVSEAFF

clone size: .
D gene: .
V gene: TRBV28
J gene: TRBJ2-3
CDR3 DNA: TGTGCCAGCAGTACGCCAACTCGCACAGATACGCAGTATTTT
CDR3 protein: CASSTPTRTDTQYF

clone size: .
D gene: TRBD1
V gene: TRBV30
J gene: TRBJ1-2
CDR3 DNA: TGTGCCTGGAGTGTAAAGGGCAGGGGGACCTATGGCTACACCTTC
CDR3 protein: CAWSVKGRGTYGYTF

clone size: .
D gene: TRBD2
V gene: TRBV25-1
J gene: TRBJ2-3
CDR3 DNA: TGTGCCAGCAGTCCGACACTAGCGGGAGAAACAGATACGCAGTATTTT
CDR3 protein: CASSPTLAGETDTQYF

clone size: .
D gene: .
V gene: TRBV28
J gene: TRBJ2-3
CDR3 DNA: TGTGCCAGCAGTTTAGGAGCTGCGGGGAGAGACACAGATACGCAGTATTTT
CDR3 protein: CASSLGAAGRDTDTQYF

clone size: .
D gene: TRBD2
V gene: TRBV11-1
J gene: TRBJ2-7
CDR3 DNA: TGTGCCAGCAGCGAGGCAGCGGGAGAGACCTACGAGCAGTACTTC
CDR3 protein: CASSEAAGETYEQYF

clone size: .
D gene: TRBD2
V gene: TRBV30
J gene: TRBJ2-2
CDR3 DNA: TGTGCCTGGACACTAGCGGGAGGGCCCGGGGAGCTGTTTTTT
CDR3 protein: CAWTLAGGPGELFF

clone size: .
D gene: .
V gene: TRBV12-3/TRBV12-4
J gene: TRBJ1-2
CDR3 DNA: TGTGCCAGCAGTTCCACGGACAGCCATGGCTACACCTTC
CDR3 protein: CASSSTDSHGYTF

clone size: few
D gene: .
V gene: TRBV19
J gene: TRBJ1-2
CDR3 DNA: TGTGCCAGTAGTATAGTACCGCGGGGTGTTGGTGGCTACACCTTC
CDR3 protein: CASSIVPRGVGGYTF

clone size: .
D gene: .
V gene: TRBV10-3
J gene: TRBJ1-2
CDR3 DNA: TGTGCCATCAGTCCCGGGGGGGATAACTATGGCTACACCTTC
CDR3 protein: CAISPGGDNYGYTF

clone size: .
D gene: TRBD2
V gene: TRBV7-2
J gene: TRBJ2-1
CDR3 DNA: TGTGCCAGCAGCTTAGGTTCTAGCGGGAACTACAATGAGCAGTTCTTC
CDR3 protein: CASSLGSSGNYNEQFF

clone size: .
D gene: .
V gene: TRBV27
J gene: TRBJ1-1
CDR3 DNA: TGTGCCAGCAGTTTAAGAGGGGAGGGTAGAGCTTTCTTT
CDR3 protein: CASSLRGEGRAFF

clone size: .
D gene: .
V gene: TRBV7-3
J gene: TRBJ2-5
CDR3 DNA: TGTGCCAGCAGCCTTACGGGAAACCAAGAGACCCAGTACTTC
CDR3 protein: CASSLTGNQETQYF

clone size: .
D gene: .
V gene: TRBV9
J gene: TRBJ2-1
CDR3 DNA: TGTGCCAGCAGCGTATCTCGTAATAGCGTTGGTGAGCAGTTCTTC
CDR3 protein: CASSVSRNSVGEQFF

clone size: .
D gene: TRBD2
V gene: TRBV30
J gene: TRBJ2-1
CDR3 DNA: TGTGCCTGCCCGAGCGGGATAAGGTGGAATGAGCAGTTCTTC
CDR3 protein: CACPSGIRWNEQFF

clone size: once
D gene: .
V gene: TRBV18
J gene: TRBJ2-1
CDR3 DNA: TGTGCCAGCTCACCAATGGTGCGGGCGGCCAATGAGCAGTTCTTC
CDR3 protein: CASSPMVRAANEQFF

clone size: few
D gene: TRBD2
V gene: TRBV5-1
J gene: TRBJ2-7
CDR3 DNA: TGCGCCAGCAGTTCCCGGGGACTAGCGGGAGTCGGGGAGCAGTACTTC
CDR3 protein: CASSSRGLAGVGEQYF

clone size: .
D gene: .
V gene: TRBV18
J gene: TRBJ2-7
CDR3 DNA: TGTGCCAGCTCACCGGGGGCCCGGGGCGCCTACGAGCAGTACTTC
CDR3 protein: CASSPGARGAYEQYF

clone size: .
D gene: TRBD2
V gene: TRBV5-1
J gene: TRBJ2-1
CDR3 DNA: TGCGCCAGCAGCTGGCAACCCCGGGGGGGCCCCTACAATGAGCAGTTCTTC
CDR3 protein: CASSWQPRGGPYNEQFF

clone size: once
D gene: .
V gene: TRBV3-1/TRBV3-2
J gene: TRBJ1-1
CDR3 DNA: TGTGCCAGCAGCCAGCTAGGGGGGAACACTGAAGCTTTCTTT
CDR3 protein: CASSQLGGNTEAFF

clone size: .
D gene: TRBD2
V gene: TRBV3-1/TRBV3-2
J gene: TRBJ2-1
CDR3 DNA: TGTGCCAGCAGCCAAGCTAGCGGGGGCTCCTACAATGAGCAGTTCTTC
CDR3 protein: CASSQASGGSYNEQFF